This TCR beta chain is from a study of shared clonotypes between healthy human individuals. On the study more broadly: Donors had three CD4 naive, three CD4 memory, two CD8 naive and one CD8 memory plate apiece.

Trimming pared 4 bases from V and 5 bases from J, leaving 11 bases between. Per the germline V gene, CDR1 is SQVTM and CDR2 is ANQGSEA. The CDR3 length is 12 residues. CD8 cells regarded as naive lacked CD45RO, were positively chosen for CCR7, and omitted terminally differentiated effector memory CD45RA+ cells. Genomic DNA of each subset was evenly split across several immunoSEQ plates. The table came from immunoSEQ multiplex PCR; TCRdb's copy has only in-frame clones and leaves some out. The sample includes hundreds of thousands of clones, 98% of them seen just once. Notes on the study in general: Among the subsets, naive ones generally showed larger estimated richness than memory ones.

Worth noting for this clone: Antigen unknown.

This TCR was sampled from a young man in good health. The sample consisted of naive CD8+ T cells sorted from blood. The J gene is TRBJ2-5, the V gene TRBV29-1; D remains ambiguous. DNA of the CDR3: TGCAGCGTTGTCGGGTTAGGGGAGACCCAGTACTTC. As protein: CSVVGLGETQYF. The variable domain in full, with the rest retrieved from reference TRBV29-1 and TRBJ2-5, is SAVISQKPSRDICQRGTSLTIQCQVDSQVTMMFWYRQQPGQSLTLIATANQGSEATYESGFVIDKFPISRPNLTFSTLTVSNMSPEDSSIYLCSVVGLGETQYFGPGTRLLVL.